The 5 T cell receptor beta chains given below trace back to one sample, sequenced in a study of blood T cell repertoires in COVID-19. Clones were read by immunoSEQ multiplex PCR, and TCRdb kept only the in-frame ones, dropping some. The sample has around 140,000 clones, about 90% seen once. Sequenced input: PBMCs or T cells enriched from blood (not recorded which). These receptors originate from a man between 60 and 75 years old who had recovered from COVID-19.

This sequence joins TRBV15 and TRBJ2-1; 9 positions agree with TRBD1. The germline V gene has CDR1 LNHNV and CDR2 YYDKDF (reference sequence). The CDR3 has 16 amino acids. V was clipped by 4 bases and J by 7 bases; unmatched bases: 11. The CDR3 loop reads CATSIDFTGGLNEQFF. CDR3 coding DNA: TGTGCCACCAGCATCGACTTTACAGGGGGCCTAAATGAGCAGTTCTTC.

Details on this clone: Other DNA sequences in the sample encode the same CDR3. The rearrangement uses TRBV9 and TRBJ2-1, with D tentatively TRBD2 (6 bases). The CDR3 is 14 residues long. Germline CDR1 and CDR2: SGDLS and YYNGEE. V lost 5 bases to trimming and J lost 0 bases, with 9 bases between them. Here the CDR3 reads CASSPGSSYNEQFF. The CDR3 nucleotides read TGTGCCAGCAGTCCCGGGAGCTCCTACAATGAGCAGTTCTTC.

V and J are TRBV11-2 and TRBJ1-1, with no clear D. Germline V gene data show CDR1 as SGHAT and CDR2 as FQNNGV. V lost 5 bases to trimming and J lost 2 bases, with 6 bases between them. The CDR3 runs 12 residues. The CDR3 loop reads CASSIRNTEAFF. CDR3 DNA: TGTGCCAGCAGCATCCGTAACACTGAAGCTTTCTTT.

This sequence joins TRBV27 and TRBJ2-1, with 7 bases aligning to TRBD1. Germline-derived CDR1 and CDR2 are MNHEY and SMNVEV (reference sequence). The CDR3 is made up of 12 amino acids. V shed 5 bases and J 10 bases; nucleotides not matched to a gene: 5. The CDR3 region has the DNA TGTGCCAGCAGTCTGGGCAGGGGGGAGCAGTTCTTC. Protein: CASSLGRGEQFF.

This clone was seen a single time. The chain joins TRBV4-1 to TRBJ2-1; weak D call: TRBD2 (6 bases). The CDR3 sequence is 15 residues long. Germline assignment: CDR1 MGHRA and CDR2 YSYEKL. The V gene lost 1 base and the J gene lost 4 bases, with 11 bases spanning the gap. The CDR3, as DNA: TGCGCCAGCAGCCAAGGGGGGACTTATTACAATGAGCAGTTCTTC. Its protein is CASSQGGTYYNEQFF.